The clone carrying this T cell receptor beta chain was detected only a few times. Its antigen is still unknown. TCRdb independently ran MiXCR on the 5' RACE reads; one entry per CDR3 protein. The sample lists around 480,000 distinct CDR3 sequences, 17% seen once, with over 1% in the top ten. This specimen comes from a study of CD8 T cells in ankylosing spondylitis. Whole-study results and caveats: What seemed typical of ankylosing spondylitis blood was a TCR beta motif built from fewer than ten highly homologous variants.

The CDR3 sequence is 11 residues long. Trimming removed 5 bases from V and 7 bases from J, with 9 bases in between. Germline CDR1 and CDR2: ENHRY and SYGVKD. Sequenced sample: blood, either unsorted or a sorted T cell fraction (not recorded which). This sequence originates from a male donor with ankylosing spondylitis. The chain joins TRBV10-3 to TRBJ2-7; D perhaps matches TRBD1 (6 bases). Written as DNA, the CDR3 is TGTGCCATCAGTCGGACAGAGGAGCAGTACTTC. It is translated as CAISRTEEQYF.